The TCR beta chain under discussion was sequenced for a study of cytomegalovirus exposure and HLA in healthy donors. Across the whole study: Earlier results showed approximately 110 million unique TCR beta sequences derived from approximately 180 million T cells. The study's findings and limits: The classifier reportedly diagnosed cytomegalovirus status with high specificity and sensitivity. Previous analysis showed most TCR beta V segments were productive about 87% or about 30% of the time.

60 Vbeta and 13 Jbeta primers were used in PCR. Sequencing was performed with immunoSEQ multiplex PCR; in TCRdb, only in-frame clones are kept and a portion is missing. The data show about 160,000 clones, with around 75% seen just once and approximately 1.8% held by the top ten. This CDR3 region has 14 residues. Germline values: CDR1 SSHAT, CDR2 FNYEAQ (reference sequence). To note about this clone: No antigen is known for it. Germline and junction disagree at one end, which may indicate a read error.

The sample was PBMCs. The receptor was isolated from a woman between 18 and 30 years old in good health and CMV-seronegative. V is TRBV7-7 and J is TRBJ2-1; the match to TRBD2 covers 10 bases. This CDR3 reads CASSRTSGYNEQFF. CDR3 bases: TGTGCTAGCAGCCGGACTAGCGGATACAATGAGCAGTTCTTC.